A few counts support the clone carrying this T cell receptor beta chain. The sample originates from a study of blood T cell repertoires in COVID-19. For the study at large: The United States, Italy and Spain were the sources of the acute and convalescent COVID-19 samples. T cells, B-cell-depleted T cells, or PBMCs supplied cDNA or gDNA.

How the authors handled the data: The assay estimated nucleated cells by amplifying reference gene primers. Produced via immunoSEQ multiplex PCR; TCRdb's table is partial and in-frame only. The DNA was the basis for D and trimming; V, J and clone size are from that table. The sample includes approximately 100,000 clones, 90% to 95% of them seen just once. This CDR3 has 18 residues. Germline values: CDR1 SNHLY, CDR2 FYNNEI. V was shortened by 1 base and J by 0 bases, with 16 bases between the two germline ends. Sequenced: peripheral blood. The J gene is TRBJ2-1, the V gene TRBV2, with a weak D call TRBD2 (5 bases). The sequence derives from a man between 60 and 75 years old with acute or convalescent COVID-19. CDR3 DNA: TGTGCCAGCAGTGAAGGGCGGGTGCGGGTCAGCTCCTACAATGAGCAGTTCTTC. It encodes CASSEGRVRVSSYNEQFF.